A single sample gave rise to the 10 T cell receptor beta chains below, sequenced in a study of blood T cell repertoires in COVID-19. The protocol was immunoSEQ multiplex PCR, while the TCRdb copy is restricted to in-frame clones and leaves out a portion. The table lists approximately 73,000 clones, approximately 86% of them singletons. Specimen: peripheral blood. The source of these receptors is a woman aged 55-69 years with acute or convalescent COVID-19.

V usage is TRBV5-1 and J usage is TRBJ2-5; 7 positions match TRBD2. After removal of 1 base from V and 5 bases from J, the junction contained 5 bases not matched to a gene. CDR1 is SGHRS and CDR2 is YFSETQ in the germline V gene. This CDR3 comprises 14 residues. In nucleotides, the CDR3 is TGCGCCAGCAGCTTGATGACTAGCCTGGAGACCCAGTACTTC. It yields the protein CASSLMTSLETQYF.

The V call is TRBV5-1, the J call TRBJ2-7, with 10 positions matching TRBD1. CDR3 length: 17 residues. CDR1 and CDR2 from the germline V gene are SGHRS and YFSETQ. The trim removed 0 bases at V and 3 bases at J, leaving 9 bases unmatched. CDR3: CASSLEAVGTGDYEQYF. As DNA, the CDR3 is TGCGCCAGCAGCTTGGAAGCTGTCGGGACAGGGGACTACGAGCAGTACTTC.

The chain uses TRBV28 and TRBJ2-1; a possible D gene is TRBD2 (5 bases). Trimming took off 8 bases at V and 0 bases at J, with 8 bases between the two ends. Germline lookup yields CDR1 MDHEN and CDR2 SYDVKM. This CDR3 has 13 amino acids. CDR3 protein: CASRTDSYNEQFF. The CDR3 DNA reads TGTGCCAGCCGGACTGACTCCTACAATGAGCAGTTCTTC.

V gene TRBV28 combines with J gene TRBJ1-6; D is ambiguous. The CDR3 sequence is 16 residues long. CDR1 MDHEN and CDR2 SYDVKM come from the germline V gene. The V end lost 7 bases, the J end lost 8 bases, and 21 bases lay between the germline ends. For the CDR3, the DNA is TGTGCCAGCACCCTTAGTTCGGAATGGAGCCATTCACCCCTCCACTTT. It specifies CASTLSSEWSHSPLHF.

This chain joins TRBV18 and TRBJ2-7, with TRBD1 matching 7 bases. V lost 3 bases, J lost 5 bases, and 10 bases stayed unmatched. Germline V lookup: CDR1 KGHSH, CDR2 LQKENI. This CDR3 spans 15 amino acids. The CDR3 nucleotides are TGTGCCAGCTCACCTGTTCGGGACAGTCTCAACGAGCAGTACTTC. Its protein is CASSPVRDSLNEQYF.

CDR3 in amino acids: CARSHHSINRNSSEAFF. The CDR3 coding sequence is TGTGCCAGAAGCCATCACAGTATTAATCGGAATAGTTCTGAAGCTTTCTTT. The rearrangement links TRBV6-2 or TRBV6-3 to TRBJ1-1; D is unresolved. The CDR3 has 17 residues. V was trimmed by 9 bases and J by 6 bases, leaving 29 bases between them. CDR1 and CDR2 (germline): MNHEY, SVGEGT.

The rearrangement joins TRBV7-8 to TRBJ1-2; 8 positions agree with TRBD1. CDR3 length: 15 residues. Trimming removed 3 bases from V and 8 bases from J; junction bases left unmatched: 11. Germline-derived CDR1 and CDR2 are SGHVS and FQNEAQ. In nucleotides, the CDR3 is TGTGCCAGCAGCTTTACAAGGACAGGGTTGCAGGGCTACACCTTC. Amino acid sequence: CASSFTRTGLQGYTF.

The chain uses TRBV18 and TRBJ1-2; TRBD1 matches 7 bases. The junction had 3 bases not matched to a gene; V was cut back by 3 bases and J by 2 bases. Germline-derived CDR1 and CDR2 are KGHSH and LQKENI. CDR3 size: 14 residues. CDR3 sequence: CASSPLQGNYGYTF. In DNA form, the CDR3 reads TGTGCCAGCTCACCCCTACAGGGGAACTATGGCTACACCTTC. The complete variable domain, with remaining parts taken from reference TRBV18 and TRBJ1-2, reads NAGVMQNPRHLVRRRGQEARLRCSPMKGHSHVYWYRQLPEEGLKFMVYLQKENIIDESGMPKERFSAEFPKEGPSILRIQQVVRGDSAAYFCASSPLQGNYGYTFGSGTRLTVV.

This clone was seen once. The chain combines TRBV9 with TRBJ2-3; 12 nucleotides line up with TRBD2. Germline CDR1 and CDR2: SGDLS and YYNGEE. Trimming at V came to 2 bases and at J to 4 bases, leaving 11 bases not matched to a gene. The CDR3 is 18 residues long. The CDR3 loop is CASSVGLAGGPFSDTQYF. The CDR3 region has the DNA TGTGCCAGCAGCGTGGGGCTAGCGGGGGGGCCTTTCTCAGATACGCAGTATTTT.

In this sample, this clone turned up a few times. The chain recombines TRBV5-1 with TRBJ2-7; 14 positions match TRBD2. Unmatched junction bases numbered 8, after V lost 3 bases and J lost 6 bases. Looked up from germline, CDR1 is SGHRS and CDR2 is YFSETQ. This CDR3 comprises 16 residues. The CDR3 spells CASSSGTSGRLGEQYF. The CDR3 DNA reads TGCGCCAGCAGCTCTGGGACTAGCGGGAGACTCGGCGAGCAGTACTTC.